The 11 T cell receptor beta chains presented below share a single source sample, sequenced in a study of identical twins. TCRdb processed the 5' RACE reads anew with MiXCR; each CDR3 protein has one entry. The profile shows about 430,000 distinct CDR3 sequences, less than 20% of them singletons. The sample taken for sequencing was naive T cells sorted from blood. The receptor source for this set is a man aged 45-65 years in good health.

The chain has TRBV28 and TRBJ1-6; D is possibly TRBD1 (6 bases). CDR1 is MDHEN, CDR2 SYDVKM, per germline. Trimming removed 1 base from V and 10 bases from J, with 14 bases in between. The CDR3 extends over 15 amino acids. CDR3 nucleotide sequence: TGTGCCAGCAGTTTATCCCAGGGGTCCGGGTCACCCCTCCACTTT. Translating gives CASSLSQGSGSPLHF.

J is TRBJ1-1 and V is TRBV6-5, with D possibly matching TRBD1 (5 bases). In germline, CDR1 is MNHEY, CDR2 SVGAGI. V lost 2 bases and J lost 11, with 9 bases in between. The CDR3 loop spans 11 amino acids. This chain's CDR3 is CASSYRGTAFF. CDR3 sequence (DNA): TGTGCCAGCAGTTACAGGGGAACGGCTTTCTTT.

This clonotype was seen ten or more times. The V call is TRBV5-1, the J call TRBJ2-5; TRBD2 aligns across 8 bases. The CDR3 extends over 16 amino acids. Per germline, CDR1 SGHRS and CDR2 YFSETQ. V lost 5 bases to trimming and J lost 4 bases; unmatched junction nucleotides: 13. This CDR3 reads CASRLQTGTRGETQYF. In DNA form, the CDR3 reads TGCGCCAGCAGATTGCAAACCGGGACTAGAGGAGAGACCCAGTACTTC. The variable domain in full, completed from reference TRBV5-1 and TRBJ2-5, reads KAGVTQTPRYLIKTRGQQVTLSCSPISGHRSVSWYQQTPGQGLQFLFEYFSETQRNKGNFPGRFSGRQFSNSRSEMNVSTLELGDSALYLCASRLQTGTRGETQYFGPGTRLLVL.

This clonotype was observed a handful of times. This chain joins TRBV12-3 or TRBV12-4 and TRBJ2-1; weak D call: TRBD2 (7 bases). Trimming stripped 5 bases from V and 0 bases from J, with 14 bases between. The CDR3 has 16 amino acids. The DNA for the CDR3 is TGTGCCAGCAGTGGGGGCGGGAGCTACTCCTACAATGAGCAGTTCTTC. It codes for CASSGGGSYSYNEQFF.

The chain employs TRBV12-3 or TRBV12-4 and TRBJ2-7; D unclear. The CDR3 extends over 14 amino acids. V was trimmed by 3 bases and J by 6 bases, leaving 15 bases between them. CDR3 loop: CASSFGSRIGEQYF. The CDR3 coding sequence is TGTGCCAGCAGTTTTGGTTCCCGGATAGGCGAGCAGTACTTC.

CDR3 sequence: CSARDYWTQYF. The CDR3 DNA reads as TGCAGTGCTAGGGACTACTGGACGCAGTATTTT. The chain carries TRBV20-1 and TRBJ2-3; D possibly corresponds to TRBD2 (6 bases). Trimming left V 3 bases short and J 9 bases short, with 10 bases between. Germline assignment: CDR1 DFQATT and CDR2 SNEGSKA (reference sequence). The CDR3 is 11 amino acids.

Note on this clonotype: Possible read error: a much larger clone is one base away. V is TRBV6-2 or TRBV6-3 and J is TRBJ2-7; weak D call: TRBD1 (6 bases). Germline CDR1 reads MNHEY; CDR2 reads SVGEGT. V lost 0 bases and J lost 4, with 7 bases in between. This CDR3 is 13 amino acids long. The DNA of the CDR3 is TGTGCCAGCAGTTACTCACAGGGATACGAGCAGTACTTC. Translated: CASSYSQGYEQYF.

The genes are TRBV28 and TRBJ2-2, with 10 bases fitting TRBD1. Germline V gives CDR1 MDHEN, CDR2 SYDVKM. The CDR3 spans 15 residues. J gave up 6 bases and V 2 bases, and 3 bases lay outside the gene matches. The CDR3: CASSLIGQGAGELFF. CDR3 in DNA: TGTGCCAGCAGTTTAATAGGACAGGGGGCCGGGGAGCTGTTTTTT.

This clonotype was detected ten times or more. The gene calls are TRBV27 and TRBJ2-1; 10 bases fit TRBD2. The CDR3 is made up of 17 amino acids. Per germline, CDR1 MNHEY and CDR2 SMNVEV (reference sequence). Trimming at V came to 2 bases and at J to 6 bases, leaving 10 bases not matched to a gene. The CDR3 DNA reads TGTGCCAGCAGTTTAGTCCGCAGCGGGGGGGCGGGCAATGAGCAGTTCTTC. Its translation is CASSLVRSGGAGNEQFF.

This clonotype was recorded many times. V is TRBV12-3 or TRBV12-4 and J is TRBJ1-3; D is unresolved. V lost 6 bases and J 4 bases, leaving 4 bases between the germline ends. The CDR3 has 11 residues. The CDR3 loop is CASRSGNTIYF. The DNA for the CDR3 is TGTGCCAGCAGATCAGGAAACACCATATATTTT.

In this sample, this clonotype turned up many times. V is TRBV6-2 or TRBV6-3 and J is TRBJ2-7, with unresolved D. The CDR3 covers 13 residues. Trimming removed 2 bases from V and 4 bases from J, with 9 bases in between. Germline CDR1 is MNHEY and CDR2 is SVGEGT. CDR3 sequence (DNA): TGTGCCAGCAGTTACGGCAGGTTATACGAGCAGTACTTC. It specifies CASSYGRLYEQYF.